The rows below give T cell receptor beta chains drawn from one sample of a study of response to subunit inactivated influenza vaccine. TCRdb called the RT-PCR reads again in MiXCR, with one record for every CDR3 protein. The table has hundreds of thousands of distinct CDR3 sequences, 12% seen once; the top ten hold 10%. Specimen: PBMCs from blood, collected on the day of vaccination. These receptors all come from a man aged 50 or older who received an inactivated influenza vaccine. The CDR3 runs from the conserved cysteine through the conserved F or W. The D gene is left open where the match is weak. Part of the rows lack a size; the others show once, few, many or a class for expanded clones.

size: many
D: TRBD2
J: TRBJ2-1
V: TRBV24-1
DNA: TGTGCCACCAGCCGTAGCGGGTCCTACAATGAGCAGTTCTTC
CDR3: CATSRSGSYNEQFF

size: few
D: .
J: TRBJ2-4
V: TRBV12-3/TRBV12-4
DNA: TGTGCCAGCAGCTCATGGGGCATTCAGTACTTC
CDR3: CASSSWGIQYF

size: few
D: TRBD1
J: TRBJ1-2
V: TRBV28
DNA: TGTGCCAGCAGTGACCCGGGACAGGGGGTTATCTATGGCTACACCTTC
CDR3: CASSDPGQGVIYGYTF

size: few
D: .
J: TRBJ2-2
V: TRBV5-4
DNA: TGTGCCAGCAGCTTGGTCCACCTAGCAAGCACCGGGGAGCTGTTTTTT
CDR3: CASSLVHLASTGELFF

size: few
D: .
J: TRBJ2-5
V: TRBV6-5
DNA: TGTGCCAGCAGTTCCCTTGGGGCGAAAGAGACCCAGTACTTC
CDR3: CASSSLGAKETQYF

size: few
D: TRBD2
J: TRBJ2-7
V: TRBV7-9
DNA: TGTGCCAGCAGCTCGCTAGCGGACATTAGCTCCTACGAGCAGTACTTC
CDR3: CASSSLADISSYEQYF

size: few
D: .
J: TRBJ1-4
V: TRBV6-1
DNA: TGTGCCAGCATGCTGTCGCGGCTAGCTAATGAAAAACTGTTTTTT
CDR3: CASMLSRLANEKLFF

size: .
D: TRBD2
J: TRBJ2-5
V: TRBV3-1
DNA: TGTGCCAGCAGCCAAGGTGCGGGGGTACAAGAGACCCAGTACTTC
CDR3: CASSQGAGVQETQYF

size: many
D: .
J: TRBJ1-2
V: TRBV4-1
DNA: TGCGCCAGCAGCGATGAGGCTAACTATGGCTACACCTTC
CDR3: CASSDEANYGYTF

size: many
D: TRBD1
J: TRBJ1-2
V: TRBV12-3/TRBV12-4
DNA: TGTGCCAGCAGTTTAGGGGACAGGGGCCCCTATGGCTACACCTTC
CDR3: CASSLGDRGPYGYTF

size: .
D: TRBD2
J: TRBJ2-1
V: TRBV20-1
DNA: TGCAGTGCTAACGCCCGAACTAGCGGACTCAATGAGCAGTTCTTC
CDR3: CSANARTSGLNEQFF

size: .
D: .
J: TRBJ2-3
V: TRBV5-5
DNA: TGTGCCAGCAGTCGCGGAGGGGCCTGGGATACGCAGTATTTT
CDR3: CASSRGGAWDTQYF

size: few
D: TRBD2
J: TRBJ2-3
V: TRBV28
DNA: TGTGCCAGCAGCTATGGGACTAGCGGGAGGAGGGCAGATACGCAGTATTTT
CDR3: CASSYGTSGRRADTQYF

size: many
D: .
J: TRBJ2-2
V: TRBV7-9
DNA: TGTGCCAGCAGCTTCCCCGGAATAGACACCGGGGAGCTGTTTTTT
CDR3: CASSFPGIDTGELFF

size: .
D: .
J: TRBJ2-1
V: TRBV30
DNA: TGTGCCTGGAGTATTCCGACTCCGTCGTCGCTCAATGAGCAGTTCTTC
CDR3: CAWSIPTPSSLNEQFF

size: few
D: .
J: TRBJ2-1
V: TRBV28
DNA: TGTGCCAGCAGTTTACTGGGGAGCTCCTACAATGAGCAGTTCTTC
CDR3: CASSLLGSSYNEQFF

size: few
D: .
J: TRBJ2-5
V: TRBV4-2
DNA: TGTGCCAGCAGCCAAGAGGGCGCGATCCAAGAGACCCAGTACTTC
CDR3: CASSQEGAIQETQYF

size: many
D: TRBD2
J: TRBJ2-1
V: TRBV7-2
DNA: TGTGCCAGCAGCATACTAGCGGGGACCTACAATGAGCAGTTCTTC
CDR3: CASSILAGTYNEQFF

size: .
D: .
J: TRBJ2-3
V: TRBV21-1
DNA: TGTGCCAGCAGCTACGTCGCGGGGAGCACAGATACGCAGTATTTT
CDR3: CASSYVAGSTDTQYF

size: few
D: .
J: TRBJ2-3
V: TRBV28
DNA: TGTGCCAGCAGTTTAAATTGGGCTAGCACAGATACGCAGTATTTT
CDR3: CASSLNWASTDTQYF

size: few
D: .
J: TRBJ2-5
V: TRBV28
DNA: TGTGCCAGCACCATCGGGCACAAAAATCAAGAGACCCAGTACTTC
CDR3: CASTIGHKNQETQYF

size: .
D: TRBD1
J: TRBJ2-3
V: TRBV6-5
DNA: TGTGCCAGCAGTTATGGGGCCCCTCAGGGGGCAGATACGCAGTATTTT
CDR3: CASSYGAPQGADTQYF

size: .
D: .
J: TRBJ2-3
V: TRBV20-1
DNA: TGCAGTACCGGGCCGCGAGGCACAGATACGCAGTATTTT
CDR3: CSTGPRGTDTQYF

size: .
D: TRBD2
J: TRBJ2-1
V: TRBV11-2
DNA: TGTGCCAGCAGCCTAGGAGGTTTTTGGACTAGCGGGAGTTCGTCCTACAATGAGCAGTTCTTC
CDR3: CASSLGGFWTSGSSSYNEQFF

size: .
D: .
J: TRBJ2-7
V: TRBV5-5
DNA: TGTGCCAGCAGCTTGGCTGGCGGGCGCTCCTACGAGCAGTACTTC
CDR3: CASSLAGGRSYEQYF

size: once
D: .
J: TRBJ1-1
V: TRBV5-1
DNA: TGCGCCAGCAGCTTGGTGAACGAGAACACTGAAGCTATCTTT
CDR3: CASSLVNENTEAIF

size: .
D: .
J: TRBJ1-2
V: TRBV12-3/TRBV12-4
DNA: TGTGCCAGCAGTTTGACAGGACCATACTATGGCTACACCTTC
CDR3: CASSLTGPYYGYTF

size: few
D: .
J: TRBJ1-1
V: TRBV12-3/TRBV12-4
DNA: TGTGCCAGCAGTTTCTCCGGGCAAGGCACTGAAGCTTTCTTT
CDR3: CASSFSGQGTEAFF

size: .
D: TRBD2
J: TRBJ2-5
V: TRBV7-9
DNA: TGTGCCAGCAGCTCCGAAATGACTAGCGGGGGTTATAAGACCCAGTACTTC
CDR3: CASSSEMTSGGYKTQYF

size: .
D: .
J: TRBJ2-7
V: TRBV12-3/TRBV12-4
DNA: TGTGCCAGCAGTTTAGCCGCGGGCGCACTATACGAGCAGTACTTC
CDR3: CASSLAAGALYEQYF

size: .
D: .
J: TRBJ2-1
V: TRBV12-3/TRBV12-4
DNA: TGTGCCAGCAGTTTTGGAGGGCTTAGTGAGCAGTTCTTC
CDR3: CASSFGGLSEQFF

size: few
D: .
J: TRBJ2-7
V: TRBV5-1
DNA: TGCGCCAGCAGCGCCGGGACAGCGGGATACTACGAGCAGTACTTC
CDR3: CASSAGTAGYYEQYF

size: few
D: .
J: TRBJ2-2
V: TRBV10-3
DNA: TGTGCCATCAGTGATCCGGGACATAAAAACACCGGGGAGCTGTTTTTT
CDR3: CAISDPGHKNTGELFF

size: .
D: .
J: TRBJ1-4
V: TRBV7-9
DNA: TGTGCCAGCAGCCTCGACAGGTTGGAAAAACTGTTTTTT
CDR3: CASSLDRLEKLFF

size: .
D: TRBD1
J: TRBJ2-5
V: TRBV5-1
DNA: TGCGCCAGCAGCACGGGACAGCCCCACGAGACCCAGTACTTC
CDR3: CASSTGQPHETQYF

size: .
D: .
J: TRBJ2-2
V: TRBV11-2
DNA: TGTGCCAGCAGGTTCGGGGGCACGGTCACCGGGGAGCTGTTTTTT
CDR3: CASRFGGTVTGELFF

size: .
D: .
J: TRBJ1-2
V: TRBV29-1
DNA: TGCAGCGTTGAAGCCGTTGGCCTTCTAACAGTGAGCTATGGCTACACCTTC
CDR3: CSVEAVGLLTVSYGYTF

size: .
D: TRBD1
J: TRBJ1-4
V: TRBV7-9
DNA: TGTGCCAGCAGCCCGGGACAGGGGGAATTGCGACTGTTTTTT
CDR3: CASSPGQGELRLFF

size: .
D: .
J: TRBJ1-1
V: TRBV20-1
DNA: TGCAGTGCTAGAGACAGGGGCCCCACCACTGAAGCTTTCTTT
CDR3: CSARDRGPTTEAFF

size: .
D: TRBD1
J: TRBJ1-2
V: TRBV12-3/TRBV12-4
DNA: TGTGCCAGCAGACGCCGGACAGGGGACGGTGGCTACACCTTC
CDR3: CASRRRTGDGGYTF

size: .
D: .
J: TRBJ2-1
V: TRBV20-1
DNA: TGCAGTGCCGCAACCCCCCCGGTCTACAATGAGCAGTTCTTC
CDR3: CSAATPPVYNEQFF

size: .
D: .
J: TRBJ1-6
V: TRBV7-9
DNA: TGTGCCAGCAGCTTAGAACAGTTTAATTCACCCCTCCACTTT
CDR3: CASSLEQFNSPLHF

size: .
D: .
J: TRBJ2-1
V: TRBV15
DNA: TGTGCCACCAGCGACCCCGGGACTCCCTACAATGAGCAGTTCTTC
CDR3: CATSDPGTPYNEQFF

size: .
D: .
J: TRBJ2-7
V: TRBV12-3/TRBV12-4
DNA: TGTGCCAGCAGTCTCTTCAGGGATTCCAACGAGCAGTACTTC
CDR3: CASSLFRDSNEQYF

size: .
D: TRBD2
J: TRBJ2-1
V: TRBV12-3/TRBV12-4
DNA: TGTGCCAGCAGCCCCAATAGCGGGGGGGCCTATGAGCAGTTCTTC
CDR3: CASSPNSGGAYEQFF

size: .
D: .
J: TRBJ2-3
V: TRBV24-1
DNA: TGTGCCACCAGTGAAGGGGCCACAGATACGCAGTATTTT
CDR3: CATSEGATDTQYF

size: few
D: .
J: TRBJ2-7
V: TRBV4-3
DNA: TGCGCCAGCAGCCAAGACAACGGAGGATCCTACGAGCAGTACTTC
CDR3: CASSQDNGGSYEQYF

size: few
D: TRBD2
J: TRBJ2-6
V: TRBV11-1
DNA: TGTGCCAGCAGCGCCTCACTAGCGGAGTGGGATTTCTCTGGGGCCAACGTCCTGACTTTC
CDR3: CASSASLAEWDFSGANVLTF

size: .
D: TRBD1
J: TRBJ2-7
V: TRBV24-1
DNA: TGTGCCACCAGCCCCCGGGACAGAACCTACGAGCAGTACTTC
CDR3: CATSPRDRTYEQYF

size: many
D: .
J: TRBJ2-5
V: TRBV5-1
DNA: TGCGCCAGCACGGGAGAAGAGACCCAGTACTTC
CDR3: CASTGEETQYF

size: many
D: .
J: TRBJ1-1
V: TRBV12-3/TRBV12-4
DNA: TGTGCCAGCAGTTTTCACGGTGGGGCTTTCTTT
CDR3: CASSFHGGAFF

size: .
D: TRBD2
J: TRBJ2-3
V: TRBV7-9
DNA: TGTGCCAGCAGCTTACTAGCGGGGGATGGTGATACGCAGTATTTT
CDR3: CASSLLAGDGDTQYF

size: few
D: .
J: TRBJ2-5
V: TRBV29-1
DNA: TGCAGCGTTGCCCGGGAAGGGACCCAGTACTTC
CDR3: CSVAREGTQYF

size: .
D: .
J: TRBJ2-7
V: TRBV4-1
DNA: TGCGCCAGCAGCCAAGAGCAGAACGCCTACGAGCAGTACTTC
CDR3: CASSQEQNAYEQYF